This T cell receptor beta chain was retrieved from a study of PD-1 blockade in classical Hodgkin lymphoma. Study-level results: Patients who responded completely had about the same baseline diversity as newly diagnosed patients.

Comments on this clone: What it binds is not known.

Noted time point: cycle 4 day 1 (C4D1), after 6 weeks of nivolumab. No patient escaped relapse after autologous stem cell transplantation, and brentuximab vedotin exposure varied. The authors enriched CD8+ T cells from thawed PBMCs via magnetic negative selection. V dropped 2 bases and J dropped 1 base, with 5 bases sitting between them. The CDR3 loop spans 13 amino acids. TCRdb's copy holds only in-frame clones and misses some; the assay was immunoSEQ multiplex PCR. The data hold more than 10,000 clones, with roughly 85% observed a single time. The clonotype originates from a human donor with classical Hodgkin lymphoma. The donor label of this sample is uncertain. The chain employs TRBV5-7 and TRBJ2-3, with no clear D. TRBV5-7 is treated as an ORF (open reading frame) with a function not yet certain. The sequencing here drew on CD8+ T cells from blood, taken before the fourth cycle of nivolumab. CDR3 amino acids: CASSFTGTDTQYF. The CDR3 nucleotides are TGTGCCAGCAGCTTTACCGGCACAGATACGCAGTATTTT.